This T cell receptor (beta chain) was retrieved from a study of blood T cell repertoires in COVID-19. Study-level information: Both acute and convalescent COVID-19 samples were obtained from the United States, Italy and Spain. The analysed material was cDNA or gDNA that came from T cells, B-cell-depleted T cells, or PBMCs.

A Seattle source enrolled patients during active infection and followed them longitudinally. TCRdb's copy holds only in-frame clones and misses some; the assay was immunoSEQ multiplex PCR. The table includes about 420,000 clones, roughly 90% detected once. CDR3 size: 14 residues. V lost 2 bases, J lost 2 bases, and 5 bases stayed unmatched. CDR1 is GTSNPN, CDR2 SVGIG, per germline (reference sequence). This clonotype was obtained from a man aged 18 to 29 with COVID-19, enrolled during active disease. The chain joins TRBV30 to TRBJ2-7; TRBD1 matches at 8 bases. The sample was peripheral blood. The CDR3 loop reads CAWSSRTGTYEQYF. CDR3 nucleotides: TGTGCCTGGAGTTCGAGGACAGGGACCTACGAGCAGTACTTC.